This TCR beta chain was retrieved from a study of blood T cell repertoires in COVID-19. Study-wide context: Some COVID-19 samples were acute and others convalescent; all came from the United States, Italy and Spain. Sources were T cells, B-cell-depleted T cells, or PBMCs; the material itself was cDNA or gDNA.

CDR3 size: 13 residues. The germline CDR1 and CDR2 sequences are SGHTA and FQGTGA. V dropped 5 bases and J dropped 6; count of bases not matched to a gene: 6. Data came from immunoSEQ multiplex PCR; TCRdb stores just in-frame clones and leaves some out. The data show about 140,000 clones, approximately 87% seen once. Sample: peripheral blood. The V and J genes are TRBV7-3 and TRBJ1-1; 7 bases map to TRBD1. The clonotype originates from a woman aged 40 to 49 with acute or convalescent COVID-19. CDR3 residues: CASSTRQGSEAFF. The CDR3 DNA reads as TGTGCCAGCAGCACCCGACAGGGCTCTGAAGCTTTCTTT. Full variable domain (rest looked up from reference TRBV7-3 and TRBJ1-1): GAGVSQTPSNKVTEKGKYVELRCDPISGHTALYWYRQSLGQGPEFLIYFQGTGAADDSGLPNDRFFAVRPEGSVSTLKIQRTERGDSAVYLCASSTRQGSEAFFGQGTRLTVV.